This TCR beta chain was found in a study of PD-1 blockade in mismatch repair-deficient tumors. Study in general: Patients had over ten mismatch repair-deficient cancer types and were previously treated and progressing. Study outcomes and limitations: After pembrolizumab, tumor-resident clones rose rapidly, then generally contracted before radiologic responses.

Of note for this clone: Its antigen is currently unknown. One end of the junction varies from germline; a read error may be responsible.

Mismatch repair deficiency was confirmed in all patients, by PCR or immunohistochemistry. CDR3 size: 14 residues. The V gene's germline CDR1 is SEHNR and CDR2 FQNEAQ (reference sequence). Profiled with immunoSEQ multiplex PCR; TCRdb holds only in-frame clones, not every one. The sample has around 50,000 clones; around 77% are singletons. This sequence originates from an adult with mismatch repair-deficient cancer. The sample in question was PBMCs, obtained before pembrolizumab treatment. The chain carries TRBV7-9 and TRBJ1-1; D call uncertain. CDR3 sequence: CASSPLIQNAEAFF. The CDR3 DNA sequence: TGTGCCAGCAGCCCACTAATTCAGAACGCTGAAGCTTTCTTT.